The 24 T cell receptor beta chains below all came from one sample that was sequenced in a study of T cells in Graves' hyperthyroidism and ophthalmopathy. What was amplified from RNA transcripts were TCR beta CDR3 regions. The TCR CDR3 was amplified in a first-round RT-PCR using the HTBI primer set. MiXCR, applied by TCRdb to the multiplex PCR reads, yields one record per CDR3 protein. The profile covers over 450,000 distinct CDR3 sequences, with under 20% appearing a single time and under 20% taken by the ten largest. Sequencing input: blood. Receptors originate from a woman under 30 with Graves' ophthalmopathy.

Note on this clonotype: One base away lies a much larger clone, so this may be a sequencing read error. The rearrangement uses TRBV7-2 and TRBJ2-5; no reliable D call. The CDR3 length is 14 residues. CDR1 and CDR2 from the germline V gene are SGHTA and FQGNSA. CDR3 amino acids: CASSQGFFQGTQYF. The CDR3 coding sequence is TGTGCCAGCAGCCAAGGGTTTTTTCAAGGGACCCAGTACTTC. Filled out from reference TRBV7-2 and TRBJ2-5, the complete variable domain reads GAGVSQSPSNKVTEKGKDVELRCDPISGHTALYWYRQSLGQGLEFLIYFQGNSAPDKSGLPSDRFSAERTGGSVSTLTIQRTQQEDSAVYLCASSQGFFQGTQYFGPGTRLLVL.

The chain recombines TRBV28 with TRBJ1-6; no clear D gene. The length of the CDR3 is 12 residues. Trimming left V 2 bases short and J 10 bases short, with 6 bases between. From germline, CDR1 is MDHEN and CDR2 SYDVKM. The CDR3 sequence: CASSLERSPLHF. For the CDR3, the DNA is TGTGCCAGCAGTTTAGAAAGGTCACCCCTCCACTTT.

In this sample, this clonotype turned up a few times. The V gene is TRBV10-3, the J gene TRBJ1-1, with a possible D match to TRBD1 (6 bases). The germline gives CDR1 ENHRY, CDR2 SYGVKD. The CDR3 has 12 amino acids. V lost 10 bases, J lost 6 bases, and 15 bases lay in between. The CDR3 here is CATRDNRAEAFF. The CDR3 coding sequence is TGTGCCACACGGGACAACAGAGCTGAAGCTTTCTTT.

This clonotype was observed at least ten times. The rearrangement links TRBV2 to TRBJ1-2, with D perhaps TRBD1 (6 bases). The ends were cut back, 1 base at V and 10 bases at J, with 10 bases in the middle. CDR1 and CDR2 from the germline V gene are SNHLY and FYNNEI. The CDR3 has 12 residues. CDR3 DNA: TGTGCCAGCAGTGAAGGGCAGGGGCCCTACACCTTC. It codes for CASSEGQGPYTF.

There are many counts of this clonotype. The gene calls are TRBV7-9 and TRBJ2-1; D is unclear. The V end was cut by 5 bases, the J end by 4 bases, with 12 bases between. CDR3 length equals 14 residues. Germline CDR1 reads SEHNR; CDR2 reads FQNEAQ (reference sequence). As DNA, the CDR3 is TGTGCCAGCAGCCCCGGACGAGAGTACAATGAGCAGTTCTTC. This gives the protein CASSPGREYNEQFF.

This clonotype appeared many times. V usage is TRBV11-3 and J usage is TRBJ2-5, with 10 bases aligning to TRBD1. The CDR3 runs to 15 residues. J was trimmed by 4 bases and V by 0 bases; bases with no gene match: 2. Germline lookup yields CDR1 SGHNT and CDR2 YENEEA. The CDR3 coding sequence is TGTGCCAGCAGCTTAGATCGGGACAGGGGAGAGACCCAGTACTTC. Translated: CASSLDRDRGETQYF.

There are a few counts of this clonotype. V is TRBV6-2 or TRBV6-3 and J is TRBJ2-1; 9 bases fit TRBD2. Germline lookup yields CDR1 MNHEY and CDR2 SVGEGT. The CDR3 loop spans 15 amino acids. The ends lost 6 bases at V and 7 bases at J; junction bases unmatched: 10. This CDR3 reads CASRPGTSLTNEQFF. In nucleotides, the CDR3 is TGTGCCAGCAGACCCGGGACTAGCCTCACGAATGAGCAGTTCTTC.

This clonotype appeared once. Being one base from a much bigger clone, this may be a read error. The chain carries TRBV15 and TRBJ1-5; D remains ambiguous. Germline CDR1 LNHNV, CDR2 YYDKDF (reference sequence). CDR3 length equals 15 residues. Between the trimmed V and J ends, which lost 0 bases and 5 bases, there was a span of 11 bases. The CDR3 loop is CATSRDAEGDQPQHF. CDR3 coding DNA: TGTGCCACCAGCAGAGATGCCGAGGGTGATCAGCCCCAGCATTTT.

The rearrangement links TRBV27 to TRBJ2-1; 9 bases fit TRBD1. Germline loops: CDR1 MNHEY, CDR2 SMNVEV (reference sequence). CDR3 size: 15 residues. V gave up 4 bases and J gave up 2 bases; unmatched junction bases: 3. CDR3 region: CASSSGTGTYNEQFF. The CDR3 DNA is TGTGCCAGCAGTTCCGGGACAGGGACCTACAATGAGCAGTTCTTC.

In its sample, this clonotype was seen many times. The rearrangement uses TRBV2 and TRBJ1-1, with D hard to call. CDR1 SNHLY and CDR2 FYNNEI come from the germline V gene. The CDR3 runs 11 residues. Trimming shortened V by 6 bases and J by 6 bases, and 8 bases separated the two germline ends. The chain's CDR3 is CASRSSPEAFF. The CDR3 DNA reads TGTGCCAGCAGGTCTTCCCCTGAAGCTTTCTTT. Using reference TRBV2 and TRBJ1-1 for the parts outside the CDR3, the full variable domain is EPEVTQTPSHQVTQMGQEVILRCVPISNHLYFYWYRQILGQKVEFLVSFYNNEISEKSEIFDDQFSVERPDGSNFTLKIRSTKLEDSAMYFCASRSSPEAFFGQGTRLTVV.

This clonotype was counted ten times or more. This rearrangement joins TRBV28 to TRBJ2-7, with 7 nucleotides matching TRBD1. The CDR3 runs to 15 residues. Trimming at V came to 4 bases and at J to 2 bases, leaving 8 bases not matched to a gene. The V gene's germline CDR1 is MDHEN and CDR2 SYDVKM. Here the CDR3 reads CASSSGGHWTYEQYF. DNA of the CDR3: TGTGCCAGCAGTTCAGGGGGACATTGGACCTACGAGCAGTACTTC. Supplemented by reference TRBV28 and TRBJ2-7, the full variable domain reads DVKVTQSSRYLVKRTGEKVFLECVQDMDHENMFWYRQDPGLGLRLIYFSYDVKMKEKGDIPEGYSVSREKKERFSLILESASTNQTSMYLCASSSGGHWTYEQYFGPGTRLTVT.

For this clonotype: This may be a read error: a much more frequent sequence differs by one nucleotide. The chain couples TRBV12-3 or TRBV12-4 to TRBJ1-2; no firm D call. Trimming took 7 bases from V and 8 from J, leaving 26 bases between them. CDR3 length: 16 residues. The CDR3 DNA is TGTGCCAGCAACGAGGCCGGGCCCCCGGGCCCCGGCGGCTACACCTTC. Encoded protein: CASNEAGPPGPGGYTF.

This clonotype turned up a few times. The rearrangement uses TRBV9 and TRBJ1-3; D is unclear. Trimming took 1 base from V and 0 from J, leaving 5 bases between them. From germline, CDR1 is SGDLS and CDR2 YYNGEE. The CDR3 contains 14 residues. The CDR3, as DNA: TGTGCCAGCAGCGTAAGATACTCTGGAAACACCATATATTTT. Its translation: CASSVRYSGNTIYF.

The V gene is TRBV19, the J gene TRBJ1-2; weak D call: TRBD1 (5 bases). Trimming shortened V by 7 bases and J by 6 bases, and 24 bases separated the two germline ends. This CDR3 contains 16 residues. Germline CDR1 and CDR2: LNHDA and SQIVND (reference sequence). The CDR3 bases are TGTGCCAGTACCTCCTCCGGGACTCAGGGCTTCAATGGCTACACCTTC. This gives the protein CASTSSGTQGFNGYTF.

This clonotype was detected many times. This chain connects TRBV2 to TRBJ1-2, with D perhaps TRBD1 (6 bases). V lost 10 bases to trimming and J lost 1 base, with 16 bases between them. Germline CDR1 SNHLY, CDR2 FYNNEI. The CDR3 contains 14 residues. Written as DNA, the CDR3 is TGTGCCACCCTTCGACAGGCCCTTAACTATGGCTACACCTTC. Translating gives CATLRQALNYGYTF.

Remarks on this clonotype: A read error may explain this, as a much larger clone is one base away. The chain combines TRBV7-9 with TRBJ2-1; D tentatively fits TRBD1 or TRBD2 (5 bases each). The CDR3 runs 16 residues. Germline-derived CDR1 and CDR2 are SEHNR and FQNEAQ (reference sequence). V was clipped by 4 bases and J by 2 bases, with 15 bases between them. The CDR3 region has the DNA TGTGCCAGCAGCTCCCGGCGAGCGGACACCTACAATGAGCAGTTCTTC. This codes for CASSSRRADTYNEQFF.

The chain has TRBV5-1 and TRBJ2-2; D call uncertain. V lost 4 bases and J 5 bases, leaving 27 bases between the germline ends. CDR3 size: 19 residues. Germline values: CDR1 SGHRS, CDR2 YFSETQ. The CDR3: CASSLGLAPAPKGTGELFF. The CDR3, as DNA: TGCGCCAGCAGCCTGGGTTTGGCCCCCGCCCCAAAGGGTACCGGGGAGCTGTTTTTT. The variable domain in full, with the rest retrieved from reference TRBV5-1 and TRBJ2-2, is KAGVTQTPRYLIKTRGQQVTLSCSPISGHRSVSWYQQTPGQGLQFLFEYFSETQRNKGNFPGRFSGRQFSNSRSEMNVSTLELGDSALYLCASSLGLAPAPKGTGELFFGEGSRLTVL.

This clonotype was counted many times. The chain links TRBV2 to TRBJ2-1, with D maybe TRBD2 (6 bases). Deletions cut 4 bases from V and 8 bases from J, with 18 bases between. This CDR3 is built from 15 residues. Germline CDR1 reads SNHLY; CDR2 reads FYNNEI. CDR3 DNA: TGTGCCAGCAGTGGGGCGACTAGGGTAGTCGATGAGCAGTTCTTC. Translation gives CASSGATRVVDEQFF.

The rearrangement links TRBV6-1 to TRBJ2-1, with TRBD1 matching over 8 bases. V shed 7 bases, J shed 5 bases, and the junction held 10 bases outside the gene matches. The CDR3 sequence is 15 residues long. In germline, CDR1 is MNHNS, CDR2 SASEGT. The CDR3 here is CASNRPGGADNEQFF. DNA of the CDR3: TGTGCCAGCAACCGTCCAGGGGGCGCGGACAATGAGCAGTTCTTC.

This clonotype showed up many times. The chain combines TRBV5-1 with TRBJ2-1, with 11 nucleotides matching TRBD2. The CDR3 loop spans 16 amino acids. Germline CDR1 SGHRS, CDR2 YFSETQ. Trimming cost V 3 bases and J 2 bases; bases outside gene matches: 4. The CDR3 coding sequence is TGCGCCAGCAGCTCCCTTAGCGGGGGGGCCTACAATGAGCAGTTCTTC. Protein: CASSSLSGGAYNEQFF.

The DNA for the CDR3 is TGTGCCAGCAGACTACTCATAACCGGGGAGCTGTTTTTT. This encodes CASRLLITGELFF. V usage is TRBV6-2 or TRBV6-3 and J usage is TRBJ2-2, with no clear D. CDR3 length: 13 residues. V was shortened by 6 bases and J by 5 bases, with 10 bases between the two germline ends. Germline CDR1 and CDR2: MNHEY and SVGEGT.

The chain joins TRBV28 to TRBJ2-3; TRBD1 matches at 8 bases. V shed 3 bases, J shed 6 bases, and the junction held 5 bases outside the gene matches. The CDR3 is made up of 14 amino acids. Germline values: CDR1 MDHEN, CDR2 SYDVKM. The CDR3 DNA reads TGTGCCAGCAGTTTCCCGACAGGGGACGATACGCAGTATTTT. It codes for CASSFPTGDDTQYF.

This clonotype was seen at least ten times. CDR3 nucleotide sequence: TGCAGCGTTGACCGACAGGGAGGGAAAGCAGATACGCAGTATTTT. Translating gives CSVDRQGGKADTQYF. The J gene is TRBJ2-3, the V gene TRBV29-1; the D gene could be TRBD1 or TRBD2 (7 bases each). The CDR3 runs to 15 residues. Germline V gives CDR1 SQVTM, CDR2 ANQGSEA. Trimming removed 3 bases at V and 4 bases at J, with 17 bases between.

This sequence joins TRBV14 and TRBJ2-4, with 9 bases matching TRBD1. Trimming cost V 0 bases and J 9 bases; bases outside gene matches: 6. Germline-derived CDR1 and CDR2 are SGHDN and FVKESK. CDR3 length: 15 residues. CDR3 in DNA: TGTGCCAGCAGCCAAGAGGGACAGGGAAACACCATTCAGTACTTC. Translated: CASSQEGQGNTIQYF.